The 27 T cell receptor beta chains below come from one sample, sequenced in a study of blood T cell repertoires in COVID-19. The assay was immunoSEQ multiplex PCR, and TCRdb's table has in-frame clones only and misses some. The repertoire consists of some 250,000 clones, with less than 90% occurring once and the leading ten covering 4% to 5%. Source material: peripheral blood. The origin of the receptors is a man aged 60-69 years with acute or convalescent COVID-19.

The V call is TRBV5-1, the J call TRBJ1-5; TRBD1 agrees at 7 bases. Germline lookup yields CDR1 SGHRS and CDR2 YFSETQ. The J segment lost 0 bases and the V segment lost 4 bases, leaving 7 bases of the junction unmatched. The CDR3 is 16 residues long. The CDR3 region has the DNA TGCGCCAGCAGCCTCGGGGGACAGAATAGCAATCAGCCCCAGCATTTT. Translating it yields CASSLGGQNSNQPQHF.

The sample holds a few counts of this clone. The V gene is TRBV19, the J gene TRBJ2-2; weak D call: TRBD2 (6 bases). V was cut by 10 bases and J by 4 bases, with 16 bases left in between. This CDR3 spans 14 amino acids. Germline CDR1 and CDR2: LNHDA and SQIVND (reference sequence). This chain's CDR3 is CATLGGVFTGELFF. The CDR3 DNA sequence: TGTGCCACCTTGGGCGGGGTGTTCACCGGGGAGCTGTTTTTT.

The rearrangement uses TRBV9 and TRBJ1-5, with D hard to call. Deletions cut 5 bases from V and 4 bases from J, with 10 bases between. This CDR3 comprises 13 residues. CDR1 is SGDLS, CDR2 YYNGEE, per germline. The CDR3 DNA sequence: TGTGCCAGCAGGAATGCAGATAATCAGCCCCAGCATTTT. Protein sequence: CASRNADNQPQHF.

This chain uses TRBV27 with TRBJ1-5; 8 nucleotides line up with TRBD1. The germline CDR1 and CDR2 sequences are MNHEY and SMNVEV (reference sequence). The V segment lost 5 bases and the J segment 2 bases; nucleotides outside the gene matches: 2. The CDR3 is 14 amino acids. Written as DNA, the CDR3 is TGTGCCAGCAGTCAGACAGGGGGCAATCAGCCCCAGCATTTT. Its protein is CASSQTGGNQPQHF.

The chain joins TRBV5-4 to TRBJ1-4; tentative D call: TRBD1 (6 bases). Trimming cost V 4 bases and J 8 bases, with 15 bases left between them. Germline V lookup: CDR1 SGHNT, CDR2 YYREEE (reference sequence). CDR3 length equals 14 residues. The CDR3 here is CASSPQGVGEKLFF. In DNA form, the CDR3 reads TGTGCCAGCAGCCCACAGGGAGTGGGGGAAAAACTGTTTTTT.

The rearrangement joins TRBV3-1 (or the pseudogene TRBV3-2) to TRBJ2-2; D ambiguous. The V end was cut by 1 base, the J end by 8 bases, with 8 bases between. Germline loops: CDR1 LGHDT, CDR2 YNNKEL (reference sequence). This CDR3 region has 13 residues. CDR3: CASSQVSKGELFF. The CDR3 coding sequence is TGTGCCAGCAGCCAAGTTTCTAAGGGGGAGCTGTTTTTT.

Concerning this clone itself: At the DNA level, this CDR3 is encoded by other sequences in the same sample as well. The chain recombines TRBV5-1 with TRBJ2-3; 8 positions agree with TRBD2. Germline CDR1 SGHRS, CDR2 YFSETQ. The CDR3 covers 14 residues. The J segment lost 1 base and the V segment lost 4 bases, leaving 2 bases of the junction unmatched. CDR3 in DNA: TGCGCCAGCAGCCCGGGAGGGGGCACAGATACGCAGTATTTT. It encodes CASSPGGGTDTQYF.

The rearrangement uses TRBV9 and TRBJ2-1; D is undetermined. The V and J ends lost 2 bases and 0 bases respectively, with 9 bases between them. The CDR3 contains 15 residues. Germline lookup yields CDR1 SGDLS and CDR2 YYNGEE. This chain's CDR3 is CASSVGQNSYNEQFF. The CDR3 DNA sequence: TGTGCCAGCAGCGTTGGCCAAAACTCCTACAATGAGCAGTTCTTC.

This clone was seen a single time. V is TRBV9 and J is TRBJ2-1, with 12 nucleotides matching TRBD2. Germline V gene data show CDR1 as SGDLS and CDR2 as YYNGEE. The CDR3 is made up of 15 amino acids. Trimming at V came to 0 bases and at J to 9 bases, leaving 4 bases not matched to a gene. The DNA of the CDR3 is TGTGCCAGCAGCGTAGGACTAGCGGGAGACAGTGAGCAGTTCTTC. Translated, it gives CASSVGLAGDSEQFF.

This clone was seen just once. V is TRBV28 and J is TRBJ2-3; the match to TRBD2 covers 8 bases. Trimming removed 5 bases from V and 6 bases from J; junction bases left unmatched: 10. Germline V CDR1 and CDR2: MDHEN, SYDVKM. This CDR3 contains 15 residues. This CDR3 reads CASSPAGTSRDTQYF. CDR3 DNA sequence: TGTGCCAGCAGTCCCGCCGGGACTAGTCGCGATACGCAGTATTTT.

J is TRBJ2-1 and V is TRBV5-1; 9 bases align to TRBD2. CDR1 SGHRS and CDR2 YFSETQ come from the germline V gene. The V gene end was trimmed by 4 bases and the J gene end by 9 bases; junction bases not matched to a gene: 8. The CDR3 runs to 14 residues. Here the CDR3 DNA reads TGCGCCAGCAGCACACTAGCGGGCCCCCCTGAGCAGTTCTTC. It yields the protein CASSTLAGPPEQFF.

This chain connects TRBV5-6 to TRBJ2-7, with 8 bases matching TRBD2. The CDR3 contains 13 residues. Trimming cost V 4 bases and J 3 bases; bases outside gene matches: 3. In germline, CDR1 is SGHDT, CDR2 YYEEEE. The CDR3, as DNA: TGTGCCAGCAGCGGGGGACTAGGCTACGAGCAGTACTTC. Translation gives CASSGGLGYEQYF.

The chain combines TRBV2 with TRBJ2-7, with 8 bases identical to TRBD1. The CDR3 totals 13 residues. The junction had 6 bases not matched to a gene; V was cut back by 7 bases and J by 4 bases. The germline V gene has CDR1 SNHLY and CDR2 FYNNEI. CDR3 loop: CASTGGEEYEQYF. The CDR3 bases are TGTGCCAGCACAGGGGGCGAAGAATACGAGCAGTACTTC.

V is TRBV18 and J is TRBJ2-1; 9 bases are a match to TRBD1. V trimming: 2 bases; J trimming: 7 bases; junction bases outside the gene matches: 9. This CDR3 region has 16 residues. CDR1 is KGHSH, CDR2 LQKENI, per germline. Here the CDR3 DNA reads TGTGCCAGCTCACCATCCCCCGGGACAGGGAATAATGAGCAGTTCTTC. This sequence encodes CASSPSPGTGNNEQFF. The full variable domain, its missing parts supplied by reference TRBV18 and TRBJ2-1, is NAGVMQNPRHLVRRRGQEARLRCSPMKGHSHVYWYRQLPEEGLKFMVYLQKENIIDESGMPKERFSAEFPKEGPSILRIQQVVRGDSAAYFCASSPSPGTGNNEQFFGPGTRLTVL.

This chain joins TRBV5-3 and TRBJ2-7; 10 bases align to TRBD2. TRBV5-3 is labeled an ORF, and its function is uncertain. This CDR3 spans 16 amino acids. V lost 4 bases, J lost 2 bases, and 9 bases stayed unmatched. CDR3 coding DNA: TGTGCCAGAAGCCGCGCTACTAGCGGGAACCCCTACGAGCAGTACTTC. This encodes CARSRATSGNPYEQYF.

V is TRBV7-9 and J is TRBJ2-7, with 8 nucleotides matching TRBD1. The CDR3 runs 16 residues. CDR1 SEHNR and CDR2 FQNEAQ come from the germline V gene (reference sequence). J was trimmed by 4 bases and V by 1 base; bases with no gene match: 9. For the CDR3, the DNA is TGTGCCAGCAGCTTAGGGACAGGGTCAAGATTTTACGAGCAGTACTTC. Translation: CASSLGTGSRFYEQYF.

V gene TRBV6-5 combines with J gene TRBJ1-4; 8 nucleotides match TRBD1. Germline V lookup: CDR1 MNHEY, CDR2 SVGAGI. V lost 6 bases to trimming and J lost 3 bases; unmatched junction nucleotides: 6. The CDR3 runs to 15 residues. As DNA, the CDR3 is TGTGCCAGCAGACGCGGACAGGGTTCTAATGAAAAACTGTTTTTT. Protein: CASRRGQGSNEKLFF.

The chain has TRBV28 and TRBJ2-7, with 7 bases identical to TRBD1. Trimming removed 6 bases from V and 2 bases from J; junction bases left unmatched: 10. Germline V gene data show CDR1 as MDHEN and CDR2 as SYDVKM. The length of the CDR3 is 15 residues. The CDR3: CASRLTGAMTYEQYF. CDR3 sequence (DNA): TGTGCCAGCAGGCTAACAGGGGCCATGACCTACGAGCAGTACTTC.

This rearrangement joins TRBV7-3 to TRBJ2-2; D might be TRBD2 (6 bases). V was pared by 5 bases and J by 1 base, with 11 bases between. CDR1 is SGHTA and CDR2 is FQGTGA in the germline V gene. This CDR3 is built from 15 residues. The CDR3 DNA reads as TGTGCCAGCAGCGCCGGGGGTGGGAACACCGGGGAGCTGTTTTTT. Translation gives CASSAGGGNTGELFF. Full variable domain (outside the CDR3, taken from reference TRBV7-3 and TRBJ2-2): GAGVSQTPSNKVTEKGKYVELRCDPISGHTALYWYRQSLGQGPEFLIYFQGTGAADDSGLPNDRFFAVRPEGSVSTLKIQRTERGDSAVYLCASSAGGGNTGELFFGEGSRLTVL.

This sequence joins TRBV9 and TRBJ2-5, with 9 bases identical to TRBD2. CDR3 length: 20 amino acids. Germline V gene data show CDR1 as SGDLS and CDR2 as YYNGEE. V was pared by 0 bases and J by 1 base, with 16 bases of the junction left unmatched. The CDR3 sequence is CASSVAAGGPVLGSQETQYF. CDR3 in DNA: TGTGCCAGCAGCGTAGCGGCGGGAGGGCCGGTCCTGGGGTCCCAAGAGACCCAGTACTTC.

The chain joins TRBV5-5 to TRBJ1-1, with D tentatively TRBD1 (5 bases). Trimming took off 0 bases at V and 1 base at J, with 13 bases between the two ends. Germline-derived CDR1 and CDR2 are SGHKS and YYEKEE (reference sequence). The CDR3 is 16 residues long. The CDR3 DNA is TGTGCCAGCAGCTTGGCCGTGAACAGGCAGAACACTGAAGCTTTCTTT. It translates to CASSLAVNRQNTEAFF.

The chain links TRBV7-8 to TRBJ2-7, with D tentatively TRBD1 (6 bases). V lost 1 base and J 7 bases, leaving 17 bases between the germline ends. Per the germline V gene, CDR1 is SGHVS and CDR2 is FQNEAQ. The CDR3 is made up of 15 amino acids. CDR3: CASSLERGTLGEQYF. The CDR3 nucleotides read TGTGCCAGCAGCTTAGAAAGGGGGACACTGGGGGAGCAGTACTTC.

The chain couples TRBV27 to TRBJ2-1; 10 positions match TRBD2. The J segment lost 9 bases and the V segment lost 6 bases, leaving 8 bases of the junction unmatched. The CDR3 covers 14 residues. Germline V gives CDR1 MNHEY, CDR2 SMNVEV (reference sequence). CDR3 nucleotide sequence: TGTGCCAGCAGGAGAGCGGGGGGGGGCTCTGAGCAGTTCTTC. Translating gives CASRRAGGGSEQFF.

The rearrangement uses TRBV10-2 and TRBJ2-7; 7 bases line up with TRBD1. Germline loops: CDR1 WSHSY, CDR2 SAAADI. The length of the CDR3 is 13 residues. The junction had 6 bases not matched to a gene; V was cut back by 8 bases and J by 2 bases. Here the CDR3 reads CASAPGTAYEQYF. In nucleotides, the CDR3 is TGCGCCAGCGCACCCGGGACAGCCTACGAGCAGTACTTC.

The genes are TRBV13 and TRBJ2-5, with 9 positions matching TRBD2. This CDR3 comprises 18 residues. The trim removed 5 bases at V and 4 bases at J, leaving 17 bases unmatched. Per germline, CDR1 PRHDT and CDR2 FYEKMQ (reference sequence). CDR3 bases: TGTGCCAGCAGCCAAGTCATTAGCGGGAGCATGGAAGGAGAGACCCAGTACTTC. Translation: CASSQVISGSMEGETQYF.

The gene calls are TRBV5-1 and TRBJ2-7; 11 bases fit TRBD2. This CDR3 region has 17 residues. Germline-derived CDR1 and CDR2 are SGHRS and YFSETQ. V was clipped by 5 bases and J by 5 bases; unmatched bases: 15. CDR3 sequence: CASSLTLAGAQGHEQYF. In nucleotides, the CDR3 is TGCGCCAGCAGTTTGACACTAGCGGGAGCCCAGGGTCACGAGCAGTACTTC. Combining the CDR3 with reference TRBV5-1 and TRBJ2-7 gives the whole variable domain KAGVTQTPRYLIKTRGQQVTLSCSPISGHRSVSWYQQTPGQGLQFLFEYFSETQRNKGNFPGRFSGRQFSNSRSEMNVSTLELGDSALYLCASSLTLAGAQGHEQYFGPGTRLTVT.

V is TRBV19 and J is TRBJ2-7, with TRBD1 matching over 10 bases. This CDR3 spans 14 amino acids. V gave up 7 bases and J gave up 2 bases; unmatched junction bases: 5. CDR1 and CDR2 (germline): LNHDA, SQIVND (reference sequence). The CDR3 nucleotides read TGTGCCAGTAAGGGGGGACAGGGGACCTACGAGCAGTACTTC. Its protein product is CASKGGQGTYEQYF.